The 8 T cell receptor beta chains presented below share a single source sample, sequenced in a study of cytomegalovirus exposure and HLA in healthy donors. With 60 Vbeta and 13 Jbeta primers, the PCR was carried out. The data were produced by immunoSEQ multiplex PCR, yet TCRdb's version contains in-frame clones alone and is incomplete. The sample consists of approximately 82,000 clones, 78% of them appearing once. Source material: PBMCs. These TCRs come from a man aged 35-49 years in good health and CMV-seronegative.

The chain carries TRBV9 and TRBJ2-1; D might be TRBD1 (6 bases). Germline V gene lookup returns CDR1 SGDLS and CDR2 YYNGEE. CDR3 size: 17 residues. Between the trimmed V and J ends, which lost 0 bases and 4 bases, there was a span of 17 bases. CDR3 in amino acids: CASSVAGWTELYNEQFF. In DNA, the CDR3 is TGTGCCAGCAGCGTAGCAGGCTGGACAGAACTGTACAATGAGCAGTTCTTC. The complete variable domain, with remaining parts taken from reference TRBV9 and TRBJ2-1, reads DSGVTQTPKHLITATGQRVTLRCSPRSGDLSVYWYQQSLDQGLQFLIQYYNGEERAKGNILERFSAQQFPDLHSELNLSSLELGDSALYFCASSVAGWTELYNEQFFGPGTRLTVL.

This sequence joins TRBV11-2 and TRBJ1-1, with D possibly being TRBD1 (5 bases). Trimming took 5 bases from V and 3 from J, leaving 10 bases between them. The CDR3 sequence is 13 residues long. CDR1 and CDR2 (germline): SGHAT, FQNNGV. The CDR3 DNA reads as TGTGCCAGCAGCAAACAGGTGGACACTGAAGCTTTCTTT. Protein product: CASSKQVDTEAFF.

DNA for the CDR3: TGTGCCAGCAGACAATTGGGCGGGAGTTTCGACAATGAGCAGTTCTTC. Amino acids: CASRQLGGSFDNEQFF. The chain joins TRBV27 to TRBJ2-1; TRBD2 matches at 7 bases. The CDR3 extends over 16 amino acids. Germline V CDR1 and CDR2: MNHEY, SMNVEV (reference sequence). The V gene end was trimmed by 6 bases and the J gene end by 5 bases; junction bases not matched to a gene: 13.

The J gene is TRBJ2-3, the V gene TRBV19; D is undetermined. The germline gives CDR1 LNHDA, CDR2 SQIVND (reference sequence). The CDR3 has 16 residues. Trimming shortened V by 5 bases and J by 1 base, and 16 bases separated the two germline ends. The CDR3 bases are TGTGCCAGTAGTGTATTACCGGGTACTCGCACAGATACGCAGTATTTT. Encoded protein: CASSVLPGTRTDTQYF.

The chain is built from TRBV7-2 and TRBJ1-6; maybe TRBD1 (6 bases). Germline values: CDR1 SGHTA, CDR2 FQGNSA. This CDR3 is 15 amino acids long. Trimming shortened V by 1 base and J by 9 bases, and 13 bases separated the two germline ends. CDR3 sequence: CASSLVGTGSSPLHF. The CDR3, as DNA: TGTGCCAGCAGCTTAGTTGGAACAGGGAGTTCACCCCTCCACTTT.

This clone was picked up one time. The chain couples TRBV7-3 to TRBJ2-7; 9 nucleotides align to TRBD1. The CDR3 length is 13 residues. Germline values: CDR1 SGHTA, CDR2 FQGTGA. V dropped 5 bases and J dropped 12; count of bases not matched to a gene: 11. The CDR3 region is CASSPGTGSSMYF. The CDR3 coding sequence is TGTGCCAGCAGCCCCGGGACAGGGAGTTCCATGTACTTC.

The rearrangement uses TRBV19 and TRBJ1-4; no firm D call. V lost 2 bases and J 3 bases, leaving 7 bases between the germline ends. The length of the CDR3 is 14 residues. Germline CDR1 is LNHDA and CDR2 is SQIVND (reference sequence). The CDR3: CASSISSANEKLFF. For the CDR3, the DNA is TGTGCCAGTAGTATATCGTCAGCTAATGAAAAACTGTTTTTT. The variable domain in full, completed from reference TRBV19 and TRBJ1-4, reads DGGITQSPKYLFRKEGQNVTLSCEQNLNHDAMYWYRQDPGQGLRLIYYSQIVNDFQKGDIAEGYSVSREKKESFPLTVTSAQKNPTAFYLCASSISSANEKLFFGSGTQLSVL.

This chain connects TRBV6-1 to TRBJ1-6; D is uncertain. V lost 7 bases and J 7 bases, leaving 17 bases between the germline ends. The CDR3 loop spans 15 amino acids. Germline V lookup: CDR1 MNHNS, CDR2 SASEGT. The CDR3 spells CASTSAVLFNSPLHF. The CDR3 DNA follows: TGTGCCAGCACGAGCGCAGTCCTTTTCAATTCACCCCTCCACTTT.